These 13 T cell receptor beta chains share one sample of origin, sequenced in a study of CD8 T cells in ankylosing spondylitis. MiXCR was run by TCRdb on the 5' RACE reads, yielding one entry per CDR3 protein. Here the sample spans approximately 300,000 distinct CDR3 sequences, less than 10% being singletons. For these TCRs, the target antigens are not known. Study findings and constraints: Seemingly characteristic of ankylosing spondylitis blood was a TCR beta motif consisting of fewer than 10 highly homologous variants.

The sequenced material came from blood, either unsorted or a sorted T cell fraction (not recorded which). The receptors originated from a male donor with ankylosing spondylitis.

The rearrangement joins TRBV4-3 to TRBJ2-3; TRBD1 matches at 7 bases. The CDR3 length is 15 residues. Germline V gene data show CDR1 as LGHNA and CDR2 as YSLEER. V gave up 0 bases and J gave up 4 bases; unmatched junction bases: 4. CDR3 residues: CASSQERTGPDTQYF. For the CDR3, the DNA is TGCGCCAGCAGCCAAGAGAGGACAGGCCCAGATACGCAGTATTTT.

A few counts support this clonotype. The V gene is TRBV20-1, the J gene TRBJ2-7; 7 bases are shared with TRBD1. The junction had 10 bases not matched to a gene; V was cut back by 0 bases and J by 2 bases. Germline assignment: CDR1 DFQATT and CDR2 SNEGSKA (reference sequence). CDR3 size: 16 residues. The CDR3 DNA reads as TGCAGTGCTAGAGATTTTGGCAGGGGGTCAGCCTACGAGCAGTACTTC. Translation: CSARDFGRGSAYEQYF.

This clonotype was counted between two and nine times. J is TRBJ2-2 and V is TRBV5-1, with D possibly TRBD1 on 6 matching bases. Germline V gene lookup returns CDR1 SGHRS and CDR2 YFSETQ. CDR3 size: 15 residues. Trimming removed 0 bases at V and 4 bases at J, with 10 bases between. Here the CDR3 DNA reads TGCGCCAGCAGCTTGGGGGGGCAACTCACCGGGGAGCTGTTTTTT. It yields the protein CASSLGGQLTGELFF.

Many counts were recorded for this clonotype. The chain uses TRBV12-3 or TRBV12-4 and TRBJ1-1, with a possible D match to TRBD1 (5 bases). The CDR3 has 15 residues. V lost 3 bases and J 1 base, leaving 12 bases between the germline ends. In nucleotides, the CDR3 is TGTGCCAGCAGTTTCTCATCAGGGAGGAACACTGAAGCTTTCTTT. Translation: CASSFSSGRNTEAFF.

This clonotype came up a few times. The CDR3 sequence is CAGHAGANVLTF. The CDR3 nucleotides are TGTGCCGGGCATGCTGGGGCCAACGTCCTGACTTTC. J is TRBJ2-6 and V is TRBV2; D not resolved. This CDR3 is built from 12 residues. Between the trimmed V and J ends, which lost 11 bases and 2 bases, there was a span of 7 bases. CDR1 and CDR2 (germline): SNHLY, FYNNEI. Drawing the rest from reference TRBV2 and TRBJ2-6, the complete variable domain is EPEVTQTPSHQVTQMGQEVILRCVPISNHLYFYWYRQILGQKVEFLVSFYNNEISEKSEIFDDQFSVERPDGSNFTLKIRSTKLEDSAMYFCAGHAGANVLTFGAGSRLTVL.

As concerns this clonotype: The junction does not match germline at one end; this may be a read error. The chain is built from TRBV5-5 and TRBJ2-7, with D possibly TRBD1 on 6 matching bases. The CDR3 loop spans 13 amino acids. Germline V gene lookup returns CDR1 SGHKS and CDR2 YYEKEE (reference sequence). CDR3 region: CASPPRGKGRLGF. CDR3 sequence (DNA): TGTGCCAGCCCCCCGAGGGGGAAGGGTCGTTTGGGCTTC.

A few counts support this clonotype. V is TRBV4-2 and J is TRBJ1-2, with D uncertain. CDR1 and CDR2 from the germline V gene are LGHNA and YNFKEQ. The CDR3 length is 13 residues. The germline V and J ends were trimmed by 1 base and 2 bases, with 5 bases remaining between them. The CDR3 loop reads CASSQGTNYGYTF. DNA of the CDR3: TGTGCCAGCAGCCAAGGGACCAACTATGGCTACACCTTC.

As regards this clonotype: Sequence at one end of the junction differs from germline and may be a read error. The V gene is TRBV7-8, the J gene TRBJ1-4; tentative D call: TRBD1 (5 bases). The CDR3 length is 13 residues. CDR1 and CDR2 (germline): SGHVS, FQNEAQ. Here the CDR3 reads CASSLAGPGPRNF. As DNA, the CDR3 is TGTGCCAGCAGCTTAGCGGGGCCGGGACCCCGGAATTTT.

The J gene is TRBJ2-5, the V gene TRBV7-9; 11 nucleotides align to TRBD1. The junction had 4 bases not matched to a gene; V was cut back by 5 bases and J by 2 bases. In germline, CDR1 is SEHNR, CDR2 FQNEAQ (reference sequence). This CDR3 region has 15 residues. The CDR3 protein is CASSRRDRGQETQYF. The CDR3 DNA reads TGTGCCAGCAGCAGGAGGGACAGGGGGCAAGAGACCCAGTACTTC.

Concerning this clonotype: The CDR3 does not close with the conserved phenylalanine or tryptophan, likely indicating a read error. The rearrangement joins TRBV3-1 to TRBJ1-1; D not certain. Trimming took off 1 base at V and 0 bases at J, with 3 bases between the two ends. The CDR3 spans 13 residues. Germline assignment: CDR1 LGHDT and CDR2 YNNKEL (reference sequence). The DNA of the CDR3 is TGTGCCAGCAGCCAAGCAGTGAACACTGAAGCTTTCTCT. Translation gives CASSQAVNTEAFS.

V gene TRBV9 combines with J gene TRBJ2-3; D is possibly TRBD1 (5 bases). The CDR3 length is 11 residues. CDR1 and CDR2 (germline): SGDLS, YYNGEE. V was pared by 4 bases and J by 14 bases, with 14 bases between. CDR3 region: CASSSLGLWYF. In DNA, the CDR3 is TGTGCCAGCAGCTCTCTGGGGCTTTGGTATTTT.

In this sample, this clonotype turned up many times. The chain combines TRBV6-5 with TRBJ2-7; 11 positions match TRBD2. V lost 4 bases, J lost 4 bases, and 3 bases stayed unmatched. CDR1 and CDR2 from the germline V gene are MNHEY and SVGAGI. CDR3 size: 14 residues. The CDR3: CASSFGTSGYEQYF. The CDR3 coding sequence is TGTGCCAGCAGTTTCGGGACTAGCGGTTACGAGCAGTACTTC.

This clonotype was counted only a few times. The CDR3 nucleotides read TGTGCCAGCAGTGTCGACCCGGGGAACACCATATATTTT. Its protein is CASSVDPGNTIYF. The V and J genes are TRBV2 and TRBJ1-3; D is undetermined. In germline, CDR1 is SNHLY, CDR2 FYNNEI. The V gene lost 4 bases and the J gene lost 7 bases, with 11 bases spanning the gap. There are 13 residues in the CDR3.